One sample yielded the 10 T cell receptor beta chains listed below, sequenced in a study of shared clonotypes between healthy human individuals. Assay used: immunoSEQ multiplex PCR; TCRdb lists only in-frame clones, some missing. The table includes about 1,900,000 clones, about 95% detected once. Naive CD8 cells comprised CD45RO-negative, CCR7-positively selected cells, excluding terminally differentiated effector memory CD45RA+ cells. The sequenced sample consisted of naive CD8+ T cells sorted from blood. These receptors all come from a man aged 18 to 35 in good health.

This clone is a singleton in its sample. Other DNA variants within this sample encode the same CDR3. The chain links TRBV6-5 to TRBJ2-2; the D is unclear. The V gene's germline CDR1 is MNHEY and CDR2 SVGAGI. CDR3 length equals 13 residues. Trimming removed 2 bases from V and 4 bases from J, with 5 bases in between. The CDR3 protein is CASSYGSTGELFF. DNA of the CDR3: TGTGCCAGCAGTTACGGTAGCACCGGGGAGCTGTTTTTT.

The chain combines TRBV5-1 with TRBJ2-7; D not resolved. Germline CDR1 reads SGHRS; CDR2 reads YFSETQ. V was cut by 0 bases and J by 3 bases, with 7 bases left in between. The CDR3 runs 13 residues. CDR3 region: CASSLGIDYEQYF. DNA of the CDR3: TGCGCCAGCAGCTTGGGTATAGACTACGAGCAGTACTTC. Together with reference TRBV5-1 and TRBJ2-7, the CDR3 gives the full variable domain: KAGVTQTPRYLIKTRGQQVTLSCSPISGHRSVSWYQQTPGQGLQFLFEYFSETQRNKGNFPGRFSGRQFSNSRSEMNVSTLELGDSALYLCASSLGIDYEQYFGPGTRLTVT.

This chain links TRBV2 with TRBJ1-5; TRBD1 matches 7 bases. This CDR3 region has 15 residues. V lost 5 bases, J lost 2 bases, and 6 bases stayed unmatched. Germline V gene sequence: CDR1 SNHLY, CDR2 FYNNEI. The CDR3 sequence is CASSKGQGGNQPQHF. The CDR3 DNA follows: TGTGCCAGCAGTAAAGGGCAGGGGGGCAATCAGCCCCAGCATTTT.

This chain connects TRBV28 to TRBJ1-5; perhaps TRBD1 as D (5 bases). This CDR3 is 16 amino acids long. Germline lookup yields CDR1 MDHEN and CDR2 SYDVKM. V was trimmed by 0 bases and J by 2 bases, leaving 11 bases between them. The CDR3 spells CASSLWGEGGNQPQHF. In nucleotides, the CDR3 is TGTGCCAGCAGTTTATGGGGGGAGGGTGGCAATCAGCCCCAGCATTTT.

About this clone: This same CDR3 is encoded by further DNA sequences in the sample. The chain links TRBV9 to TRBJ2-7, with 8 bases matching TRBD2. The CDR3 loop spans 14 amino acids. Germline loops: CDR1 SGDLS, CDR2 YYNGEE. Losses at the gene ends were 0 bases for V and 4 bases for J; bases not matched to a gene: 3. The CDR3 DNA reads TGTGCCAGCAGCGTAGGTGCGGGAGGTTACGAGCAGTACTTC. Translating gives CASSVGAGGYEQYF.

The J gene is TRBJ2-1, the V gene TRBV10-3; D possibly corresponds to TRBD2 (5 bases). CDR1 ENHRY and CDR2 SYGVKD come from the germline V gene. There are 15 residues in the CDR3. V lost 4 bases and J lost 2, with 12 bases in between. CDR3 sequence: CAISALEAAYNEQFF. In DNA form, the CDR3 reads TGTGCCATCAGTGCCTTGGAGGCGGCCTACAATGAGCAGTTCTTC.

The chain joins TRBV6-5 to TRBJ2-3; 11 positions agree with TRBD1. The CDR3 totals 14 residues. Germline values: CDR1 MNHEY, CDR2 SVGAGI. With V trimmed by 7 bases and J by 8 bases, 8 bases remained unmatched. CDR3 amino acids: CASTIGQGASTQYF. DNA of the CDR3: TGTGCCAGCACCATAGGACAGGGGGCTAGTACGCAGTATTTT.

V usage is TRBV5-4 and J usage is TRBJ1-2, with unresolved D. This CDR3 has 14 amino acids. The germline gives CDR1 SGHNT, CDR2 YYREEE (reference sequence). The ends were cut back, 4 bases at V and 3 bases at J, with 13 bases in the middle. CDR3 DNA: TGTGCCAGCAGCATCAGCTGGGCAGACTATGGCTACACCTTC. Residues: CASSISWADYGYTF.

The chain combines TRBV27 with TRBJ2-1, with 7 bases that match TRBD2. Losses at the gene ends were 6 bases for V and 8 bases for J; bases not matched to a gene: 16. This CDR3 region has 16 residues. CDR1 is MNHEY, CDR2 SMNVEV, per germline (reference sequence). In DNA, the CDR3 is TGTGCCAGCAGCCCTTCCAGCGGGGCCCTCCGCTATGAGCAGTTCTTC. It codes for CASSPSSGALRYEQFF.

The sample holds one count of this clone. V gene TRBV6-1 combines with J gene TRBJ2-7, with 15 bases identical to TRBD2. V was clipped by 5 bases and J by 4 bases; unmatched bases: 3. The germline V gene encodes CDR1 MNHNS and CDR2 SASEGT. This CDR3 is 15 amino acids long. In DNA form, the CDR3 reads TGTGCCAGCAGTACTGGACTAGCGGGAGGGTACGAGCAGTACTTC. It encodes CASSTGLAGGYEQYF.